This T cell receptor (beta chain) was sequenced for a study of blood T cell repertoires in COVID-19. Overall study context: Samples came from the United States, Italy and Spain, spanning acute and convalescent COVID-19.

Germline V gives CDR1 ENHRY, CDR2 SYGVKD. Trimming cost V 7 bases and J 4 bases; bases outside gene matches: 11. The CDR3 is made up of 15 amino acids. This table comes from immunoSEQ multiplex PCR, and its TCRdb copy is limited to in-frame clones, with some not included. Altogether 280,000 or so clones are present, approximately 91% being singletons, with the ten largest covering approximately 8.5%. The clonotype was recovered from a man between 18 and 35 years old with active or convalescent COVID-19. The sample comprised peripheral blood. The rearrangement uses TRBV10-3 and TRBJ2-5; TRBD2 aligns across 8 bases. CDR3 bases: TGTGCCATCAAACGAGCGGGGGAAGGAGGAGAGACCCAGTACTTC. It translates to CAIKRAGEGGETQYF.